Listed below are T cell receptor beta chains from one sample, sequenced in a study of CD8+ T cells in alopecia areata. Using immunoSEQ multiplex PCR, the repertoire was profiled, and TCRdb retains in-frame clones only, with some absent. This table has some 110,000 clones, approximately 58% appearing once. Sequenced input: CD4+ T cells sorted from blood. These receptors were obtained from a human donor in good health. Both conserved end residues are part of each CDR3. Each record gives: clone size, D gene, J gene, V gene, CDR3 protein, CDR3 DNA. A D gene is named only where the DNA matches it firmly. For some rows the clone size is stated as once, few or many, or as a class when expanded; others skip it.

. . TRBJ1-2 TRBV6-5 CASSTGGGYTF TGTGCCAGCAGTACAGGAGGGGGCTACACCTTC
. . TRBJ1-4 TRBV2 CASRVDGATNEKLFF TGTGCCAGCAGAGTGGACGGGGCAACTAATGAAAAACTGTTTTTT
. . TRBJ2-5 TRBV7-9 CASIQPGRRETQYF TGTGCCAGCATCCAACCGGGGAGGCGGGAGACCCAGTACTTC
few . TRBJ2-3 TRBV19 CASNRRPSTDTQYF TGTGCCAGTAACAGGCGTCCTAGCACAGATACGCAGTATTTT
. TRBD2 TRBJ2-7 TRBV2 CASTAGLVYEQYF TGTGCCAGCACCGCGGGACTAGTCTACGAGCAGTACTTC
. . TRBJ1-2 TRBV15 CATSREMGAGYTF TGTGCCACCAGCAGAGAGATGGGGGCTGGCTACACCTTC
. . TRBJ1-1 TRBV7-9 CASSDGSNTEAFF TGTGCCAGCAGCGACGGGTCGAACACTGAAGCTTTCTTT
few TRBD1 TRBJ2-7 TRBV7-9 CASSRDRAVSSYEQYF TGTGCCAGCAGCCGGGACAGGGCTGTCAGCTCCTACGAGCAGTACTTC
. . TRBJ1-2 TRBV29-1 CSVEDTSGYTF TGCAGCGTGGAGGACACCTCTGGCTACACCTTC
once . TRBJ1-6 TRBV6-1 CASSTGNSPLHF TGTGCCAGCTCAACAGGGAACTCACCCCTCCACTTT